This T cell receptor (beta chain) is drawn from a study of regulatory T cells in long-lasting Graves disease. Study findings and constraints: Lower TCR diversity was seen in persistent Graves' patients than in newly diagnosed ones. The small sample size may have reduced accuracy. Favored usage of TRBV28, TRBJ1-2 and TRBJ2-5 was recorded in persistent disease.

Germline-derived CDR1 and CDR2 are DFQATT and SNEGSKA (reference sequence). V shed 0 bases and J shed 5 bases, with 5 bases lying between them. The CDR3 has 12 residues. Time point noted: newly diagnosed GD, antithyroid drugs for less than 3 months. PBMCs were the source of the RNA used for TCR sequencing. Arm-PCR of CDR3 regions and iRepertoire HTBI primers were used to build TCR beta libraries. TCRdb ran MiXCR on the multiplex PCR reads and lists one entry per CDR3 protein. The repertoire has more than 350,000 distinct CDR3 sequences, more than 13% of them found once; the top ten carry 16%. To note about this clonotype: The antigen is unknown.

The data also belong to a second study, concerning T cells in Graves' hyperthyroidism and ophthalmopathy.

The genes are TRBV20-1 and TRBJ2-1, with D unresolved. This sample comprised peripheral blood mononuclear cells (PBMCs), obtained at new diagnosis, from a patient treated with antithyroid drugs. This TCR came from a woman in her 30s with Graves disease. CDR3 nucleotides: TGCAGTGCTAGAGATTTAAACAATGAGCAGTTCTTC. Its translation is CSARDLNNEQFF.